The 24 T cell receptor beta chains below were found in one sample sequenced in a study of blood T cell repertoires in COVID-19. Generated by immunoSEQ multiplex PCR, the TCRdb table keeps only in-frame clones and is missing some. The table records under 75,000 clones, approximately 79% of them present only once. Input material: peripheral blood. All receptors come from a woman aged 70-85 years with acute or convalescent COVID-19.

The count of this clone is one. The gene calls are TRBV13 and TRBJ2-2; 11 positions agree with TRBD2. V dropped 5 bases and J dropped 5; count of bases not matched to a gene: 1. This CDR3 region has 14 residues. The germline V gene encodes CDR1 PRHDT and CDR2 FYEKMQ (reference sequence). The CDR3 protein is CASSRTSGTGELFF. The CDR3 DNA is TGTGCCAGCAGCCGGACTAGCGGGACCGGGGAGCTGTTTTTT.

The chain couples TRBV9 to TRBJ1-4; D ambiguous. The germline CDR1 and CDR2 sequences are SGDLS and YYNGEE. Trimming took off 0 bases at V and 7 bases at J, with 13 bases between the two ends. The CDR3 has 15 amino acids. CDR3 sequence reads: CASSVGRGLGEKLFF. CDR3 nucleotide sequence: TGTGCCAGCAGCGTAGGTAGAGGTTTGGGTGAAAAACTGTTTTTT.

The genes are TRBV10-3 and TRBJ2-2; no reliable D call. V lost 3 bases, J lost 6 bases, and 5 bases lay in between. The CDR3 is 12 residues long. Looked up from germline, CDR1 is ENHRY and CDR2 is SYGVKD. The CDR3 loop reads CAISDMSGELFF. CDR3 DNA: TGTGCCATCAGTGATATGTCCGGGGAGCTGTTTTTT.

The gene calls are TRBV5-1 and TRBJ1-4; a weak D match, TRBD1 (5 bases). The CDR3 contains 15 residues. Germline V gene sequence: CDR1 SGHRS, CDR2 YFSETQ. V lost 2 bases and J lost 7, with 15 bases in between. Written as DNA, the CDR3 is TGCGCCAGCAGCTTAGAAGGGGCCGCCGGTGAAAAACTGTTTTTT. This encodes CASSLEGAAGEKLFF.

This clone was detected once. The chain couples TRBV6-5 to TRBJ2-5, with TRBD2 matching over 7 bases. The V segment lost 4 bases and the J segment 5 bases; nucleotides outside the gene matches: 4. The CDR3 extends over 13 amino acids. CDR1 and CDR2 (germline): MNHEY, SVGAGI. In nucleotides, the CDR3 is TGTGCCAGCAGTTGGGAGGGCTGGGAGACCCAGTACTTC. Translation: CASSWEGWETQYF.

V usage is TRBV4-2 and J usage is TRBJ1-5; TRBD1 is a possible D gene (5 bases). The germline V and J ends were trimmed by 1 base and 5 bases, with 9 bases remaining between them. Per germline, CDR1 LGHNA and CDR2 YNFKEQ. The CDR3 sequence is 14 residues long. The CDR3 is CASSQGSGDQPQHF. CDR3 coding DNA: TGTGCCAGCAGCCAAGGGTCGGGGGATCAGCCCCAGCATTTT.

V is TRBV2 and J is TRBJ1-1; 7 bases align to TRBD1. From germline, CDR1 is SNHLY and CDR2 FYNNEI. J lost 0 bases, V lost 5 bases, and 6 bases had no gene match. CDR3 length equals 15 residues. The DNA for the CDR3 is TGTGCCAGCAGTAAGAGGACAGGTCTGAACACTGAAGCTTTCTTT. Amino acid sequence: CASSKRTGLNTEAFF.

This chain links TRBV5-1 with TRBJ1-2; 7 bases map to TRBD1. The CDR3 length is 15 residues. With V trimmed by 4 bases and J by 3 bases, 9 bases remained unmatched. Per germline, CDR1 SGHRS and CDR2 YFSETQ. In DNA, the CDR3 is TGCGCCAGCAGCCGGGGACAGTCCCTAGACTATGGCTACACCTTC. As protein: CASSRGQSLDYGYTF.

On this clone: One junction end does not reproduce the germline sequence, and a read error may be involved. The chain carries TRBV7-7 and TRBJ2-1; 11 bases line up with TRBD2. The CDR3 loop spans 12 amino acids. Germline assignment: CDR1 SSHAT and CDR2 FNYEAQ (reference sequence). The CDR3 loop reads CASSSSGGEQFF. CDR3 coding DNA: TGTGCTAGCAGCTCTAGCGGGGGGGAGCAGTTCTTC.

The V gene is TRBV30, the J gene TRBJ1-1; the D is unclear. Germline V gene data show CDR1 as GTSNPN and CDR2 as SVGIG (reference sequence). The CDR3 loop spans 15 amino acids. The V and J ends lost 3 bases and 4 bases respectively, with 18 bases between them. CDR3 sequence (DNA): TGTGCCTGGAGGGGTGTTGAGGGAGGCATCACTGAAGCTTTCTTT. It codes for CAWRGVEGGITEAFF. Drawing the rest from reference TRBV30 and TRBJ1-1, the complete variable domain is SQTIHQWPATLVQPVGSPLSLECTVEGTSNPNLYWYRQAAGRGLQLLFYSVGIGQISSEVPQNLSASRPQDRQFILSSKKLLLSDSGFYLCAWRGVEGGITEAFFGQGTRLTVV.

The gene calls are TRBV9 and TRBJ2-7; TRBD2 matches at 11 bases. Trimming removed 4 bases from V and 3 bases from J; junction bases left unmatched: 3. The CDR3 spans 14 residues. From germline, CDR1 is SGDLS and CDR2 YYNGEE. This CDR3 reads CASSLAGGYYEQYF. The CDR3 DNA is TGTGCCAGCAGCCTAGCGGGGGGCTACTACGAGCAGTACTTC.

The chain links TRBV9 to TRBJ1-4; 10 bases line up with TRBD1. V gave up 4 bases and J gave up 0 bases; unmatched junction bases: 3. Germline assignment: CDR1 SGDLS and CDR2 YYNGEE. The CDR3 totals 16 residues. The CDR3 bases are TGTGCCAGCAGCACGACAGGGGGCGCAACTAATGAAAAACTGTTTTTT. This encodes CASSTTGGATNEKLFF.

V gene TRBV5-1 combines with J gene TRBJ2-5, with D unresolved. The CDR3 is made up of 15 amino acids. Germline V gene sequence: CDR1 SGHRS, CDR2 YFSETQ. V was shortened by 0 bases and J by 0 bases, with 9 bases between the two germline ends. The CDR3, as DNA: TGCGCCAGCAGCTTGGAGGCGGCTAACCAAGAGACCCAGTACTTC. Translating gives CASSLEAANQETQYF.

This clone came up a few times. The chain is built from TRBV28 and TRBJ2-5; D perhaps matches TRBD2 (7 bases). This CDR3 region has 15 residues. Germline V CDR1 and CDR2: MDHEN, SYDVKM. V was clipped by 5 bases and J by 4 bases, with 17 bases between them. Written as DNA, the CDR3 is TGTGCCAGCAGTCACAGGGAGGGTGGTGGAGAGACCCAGTACTTC. Translation: CASSHREGGGETQYF.

The chain has TRBV2 and TRBJ1-3; D not certain. Between the trimmed V and J ends, which lost 2 bases and 0 bases, there was a span of 8 bases. The CDR3 consists of 15 residues. CDR1 is SNHLY and CDR2 is FYNNEI in the germline V gene. This CDR3 reads CASSEFTASGNTIYF. In nucleotides, the CDR3 is TGTGCCAGCAGTGAATTCACAGCCTCTGGAAACACCATATATTTT.

The rearrangement uses TRBV28 and TRBJ2-6, with D perhaps matching TRBD1 (5 bases). The CDR3 sequence is 14 residues long. Trimming left V 6 bases short and J 2 bases short, with 8 bases between. From germline, CDR1 is MDHEN and CDR2 SYDVKM. CDR3 bases: TGTGCCAGCAGCCCCAGGGCTGGGGCCAACGTCCTGACTTTC. It is translated as CASSPRAGANVLTF. Drawing the rest from reference TRBV28 and TRBJ2-6, the complete variable domain is DVKVTQSSRYLVKRTGEKVFLECVQDMDHENMFWYRQDPGLGLRLIYFSYDVKMKEKGDIPEGYSVSREKKERFSLILESASTNQTSMYLCASSPRAGANVLTFGAGSRLTVL.

Only a few counts were recorded for this clone. The V gene is TRBV3-1 (or the pseudogene TRBV3-2), the J gene TRBJ2-5; D might be TRBD2 (5 bases). Per germline, CDR1 LGHDT and CDR2 YNNKEL (reference sequence). This CDR3 region has 14 residues. Trimming left V 3 bases short and J 4 bases short, with 12 bases between. DNA of the CDR3: TGTGCCAGCAGCCAGTCCGGGGTACCAGAGACCCAGTACTTC. Encoded protein: CASSQSGVPETQYF.

The chain combines TRBV9 with TRBJ2-5, with 11 bases aligning to TRBD2. The V gene end was trimmed by 0 bases and the J gene end by 4 bases; junction bases not matched to a gene: 2. The CDR3 is made up of 15 amino acids. CDR1 and CDR2 (germline): SGDLS, YYNGEE. The CDR3: CASSVGSGGGETQYF. CDR3 coding DNA: TGTGCCAGCAGCGTAGGTAGCGGGGGGGGAGAGACCCAGTACTTC.

The rearrangement links TRBV7-9 to TRBJ1-3; maybe TRBD1 (6 bases). The CDR3 sequence is 14 residues long. Trimming removed 7 bases from V and 6 bases from J, with 16 bases in between. CDR1 is SEHNR and CDR2 is FQNEAQ in the germline V gene (reference sequence). CDR3 DNA: TGTGCCAGCACCACAGGGTTGGGGGCAAACACCATATATTTT. As protein: CASTTGLGANTIYF.

In this sample, this clone turned up a few times. The rearrangement joins TRBV10-1 to TRBJ2-5; 7 bases are a match to TRBD1. Germline V gene data show CDR1 as WNHNN and CDR2 as SYGVQD (reference sequence). CDR3 length equals 14 residues. V dropped 9 bases and J dropped 4; count of bases not matched to a gene: 11. The CDR3 protein is CARTGTGGGETQYF. In DNA form, the CDR3 reads TGCGCCAGGACAGGGACCGGAGGTGGAGAGACCCAGTACTTC.

The chain combines TRBV28 with TRBJ2-7; TRBD2 matches 9 bases. There are 15 residues in the CDR3. Per germline, CDR1 MDHEN and CDR2 SYDVKM. V lost 7 bases and J lost 6; bases outside the gene matches: 13. CDR3 residues: CASTPGVSGGFEQYF. CDR3 nucleotide sequence: TGTGCCAGCACCCCCGGGGTGAGCGGGGGGTTCGAGCAGTACTTC.

The gene calls are TRBV6-1 and TRBJ1-2, with D possibly being TRBD1 (6 bases). V gave up 3 bases and J gave up 9 bases, with 17 bases separating them. Germline V gene sequence: CDR1 MNHNS, CDR2 SASEGT. The CDR3 is 14 residues long. The CDR3 spells CASSEGQGRNSYTF. CDR3 bases: TGTGCCAGCAGTGAGGGGCAGGGGCGTAATAGCTACACCTTC.

Ten or more counts support this clone. The V gene is TRBV7-2, the J gene TRBJ2-2, with D uncertain. Germline CDR1 reads SGHTA; CDR2 reads FQGNSA. The CDR3 is made up of 13 amino acids. V lost 6 bases to trimming and J lost 7 bases, with 12 bases between them. The CDR3 bases are TGTGCCAGCAGTATTACCAGGTTCGGGGAGCTGTTTTTT. It encodes CASSITRFGELFF.

The chain recombines TRBV10-1 with TRBJ1-1; possibly TRBD1 for D (6 bases). Germline V CDR1 and CDR2: WNHNN, SYGVQD (reference sequence). V was clipped by 3 bases and J by 6 bases, with 8 bases between them. The CDR3 is 12 amino acids. The CDR3 protein is CASSDPGAEAFF. The CDR3 region has the DNA TGCGCCAGCAGTGACCCAGGGGCTGAAGCTTTCTTT.